Shown below are 7 T cell receptor beta chains from a single sample sequenced in a study of T cell responses to AZD1222 COVID-19 vaccine. Data came from immunoSEQ multiplex PCR; TCRdb stores just in-frame clones and leaves some out. The sample carries approximately 220,000 clones, 85% to 95% recorded once. The sequencing here drew on peripheral blood, taken on day 0 of MenACWY control vaccination. The receptors were gathered from an adult in good health.

The chain joins TRBV7-9 to TRBJ1-4; no firm D call. Trimming shortened V by 7 bases and J by 13 bases, and 16 bases separated the two germline ends. Germline V CDR1 and CDR2: SEHNR, FQNEAQ (reference sequence). The CDR3 is 12 residues long. CDR3 amino acids: CASTNLVGRLFF. CDR3 in DNA: TGTGCCAGCACTAACTTAGTGGGAAGACTGTTTTTT. Complete variable domain (other parts from reference TRBV7-9 and TRBJ1-4): DTGVSQNPRHKITKRGQNVTFRCDPISEHNRLYWYRQTLGQGPEFLTYFQNEAQLEKSRLLSDRFSAERPKGSFSTLEIQRTEQGDSAMYLCASTNLVGRLFFGSGTQLSVL.

CDR3 sequence: CASSPGTNPKNEQFF. In nucleotides, the CDR3 is TGTGCCAGCAGTCCTGGGACTAACCCTAAGAATGAGCAGTTCTTC. V gene TRBV2 combines with J gene TRBJ2-1; TRBD2 aligns across 7 bases. Germline V gene sequence: CDR1 SNHLY, CDR2 FYNNEI. Trimming took 5 bases from V and 7 from J; bases not matched to a gene: 11. The length of the CDR3 is 15 residues. Full variable domain (missing parts from reference TRBV2 and TRBJ2-1): EPEVTQTPSHQVTQMGQEVILRCVPISNHLYFYWYRQILGQKVEFLVSFYNNEISEKSEIFDDQFSVERPDGSNFTLKIRSTKLEDSAMYFCASSPGTNPKNEQFFGPGTRLTVL.

The chain combines TRBV19 with TRBJ2-7; D is unresolved. Germline CDR1 reads LNHDA; CDR2 reads SQIVND (reference sequence). The length of the CDR3 is 13 residues. V lost 3 bases, J lost 1 base, and 7 bases lay in between. CDR3 in DNA: TGTGCCAGTAGTATTCACAGTTCCTACGAGCAGTACTTC. Encoded protein: CASSIHSSYEQYF.

The chain is built from TRBV7-8 and TRBJ1-2; TRBD1 matches 8 bases. This CDR3 region has 13 residues. V lost 4 bases to trimming and J lost 4 bases; unmatched junction nucleotides: 2. Germline CDR1 SGHVS, CDR2 FQNEAQ. CDR3 nucleotide sequence: TGTGCCAGCAGCTCCGGACAGGGCTATGGCTACACCTTC. This gives the protein CASSSGQGYGYTF.

The rearrangement links TRBV24-1 to TRBJ2-5; the D is unclear. CDR1 KGHDR and CDR2 SFDVKD come from the germline V gene. The CDR3 extends over 16 amino acids. Trimming removed 7 bases at V and 5 bases at J, with 22 bases between. The CDR3 coding sequence is TGTGCCACCAGCTCCGTCAGCGAAGGTTTGAGGGAGACCCAGTACTTC. It translates to CATSSVSEGLRETQYF.

The J gene is TRBJ2-1, the V gene TRBV4-1; 8 bases are a match to TRBD1. Trimming at V came to 4 bases and at J to 7 bases, leaving 12 bases not matched to a gene. This CDR3 has 16 residues. From germline, CDR1 is MGHRA and CDR2 YSYEKL. CDR3 in amino acids: CASSPRADRAGNEQFF. CDR3 nucleotides: TGCGCCAGCAGCCCTCGGGCGGACAGGGCGGGAAATGAGCAGTTCTTC.

This chain links TRBV7-8 with TRBJ1-5; unclear D gene. V lost 0 bases and J 5 bases, leaving 14 bases between the germline ends. The CDR3 covers 16 residues. CDR1 SGHVS and CDR2 FQNEAQ come from the germline V gene. CDR3 sequence reads: CASSLATWYQDQPQHF. CDR3 nucleotides: TGTGCCAGCAGCTTAGCGACATGGTACCAGGATCAGCCCCAGCATTTT.